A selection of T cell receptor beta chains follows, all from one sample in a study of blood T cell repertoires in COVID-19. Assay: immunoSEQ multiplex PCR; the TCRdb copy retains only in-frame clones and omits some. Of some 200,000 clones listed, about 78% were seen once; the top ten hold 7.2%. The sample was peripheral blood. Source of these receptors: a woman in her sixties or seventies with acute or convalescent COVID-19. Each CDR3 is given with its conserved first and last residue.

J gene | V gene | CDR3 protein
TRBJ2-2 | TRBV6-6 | CASNRYSGGANTGELFF
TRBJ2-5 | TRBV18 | CASSPLRETQYF
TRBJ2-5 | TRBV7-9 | CASSLGSTSGAEETQYF
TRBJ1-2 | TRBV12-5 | CASGRDPGSSGYTF
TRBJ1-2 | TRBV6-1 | CASSERQGAHGYTF
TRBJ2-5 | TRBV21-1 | CASSSRGRGYQETQYF
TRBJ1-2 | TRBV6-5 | CASNQGGTGNGYTF
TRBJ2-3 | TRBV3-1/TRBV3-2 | CASSRPPAGGREDPQYF
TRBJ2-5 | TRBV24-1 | CATSDTRALDRGETQYF
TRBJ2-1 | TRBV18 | CASSSTSGGPYNEQFF
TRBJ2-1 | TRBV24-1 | CATSVTGGHEQFF
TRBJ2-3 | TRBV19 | CASSTSAQWTSGGTDTQYF
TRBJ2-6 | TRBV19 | CASTTDRAGANVLTF
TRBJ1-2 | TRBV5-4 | CASSRGGLANYGYTF
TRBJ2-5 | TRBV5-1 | CASSIKSGQETQYF
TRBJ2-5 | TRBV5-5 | CASSLLSGGARETQYF
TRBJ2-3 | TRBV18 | CASSPGQADTQYF
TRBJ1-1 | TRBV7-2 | CASSLLRMLNTEAFF
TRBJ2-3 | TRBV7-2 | CASSLIGGGSTDTQYF
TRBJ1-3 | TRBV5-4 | CASSFQGAGNTIYF
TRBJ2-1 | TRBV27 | CASSLQGQGFSYNEQFF
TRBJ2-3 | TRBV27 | CASSPDRGEDTQYF
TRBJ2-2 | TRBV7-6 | CASSLQDRNTGELFF
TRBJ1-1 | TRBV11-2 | CASSRPDRGHTEAFF
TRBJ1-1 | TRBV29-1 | CSVSTGALLGAFF
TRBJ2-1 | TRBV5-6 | CASSLRLAGVNEQFF
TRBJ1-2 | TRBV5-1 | CASSAGTGVYGYTF
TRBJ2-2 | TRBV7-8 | CASRADWDTGELFF
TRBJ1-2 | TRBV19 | CASSTNQGLTPYTF
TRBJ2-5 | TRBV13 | CASSLARGDSSGGTQYF
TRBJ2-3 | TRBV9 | CASSVEGLAGTDTQYF
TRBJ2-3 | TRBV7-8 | CASNPLGGAERDTQYF
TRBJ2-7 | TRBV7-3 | CASSLNGDRDEQYF
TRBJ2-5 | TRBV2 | CASSADRARETQYF
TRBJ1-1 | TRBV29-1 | CSVTQGGAEAFF
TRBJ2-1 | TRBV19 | CASSLTRLAGGKYNEQFF
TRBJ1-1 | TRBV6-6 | CAGHGQGNTEAFF
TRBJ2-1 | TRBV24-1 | CATSDLPSGGYNEQFF
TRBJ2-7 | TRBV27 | CASSLGGQVGYEQYF
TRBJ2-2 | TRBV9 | CASSVGGLALTGELFF
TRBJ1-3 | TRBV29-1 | CSALGKGRWGNTIYF
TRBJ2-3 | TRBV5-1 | CASSPTSGGPSTDTQYF
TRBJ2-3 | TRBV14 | CASSQDGQGAEDTQYF
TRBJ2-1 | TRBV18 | CASSPGTGWMNEQFF
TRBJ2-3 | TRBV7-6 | CASSLVSGWGDTQYF
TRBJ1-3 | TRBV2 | CASIAGQRNTIYF
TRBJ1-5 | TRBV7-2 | CASSFTGRRQPQHF
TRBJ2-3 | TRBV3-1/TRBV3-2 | CASSLQTGSRTDTQYF
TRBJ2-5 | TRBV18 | CASSPPGPRGGETQYF
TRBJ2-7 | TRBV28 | CASRSTRTGRFSYEQYF
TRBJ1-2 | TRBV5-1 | CASSSGQGNYGYTF
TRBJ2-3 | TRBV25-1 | CASSEWRDREGRDTQYF
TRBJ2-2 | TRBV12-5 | CASGPGQVNTGELFF
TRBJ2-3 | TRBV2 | CASNRDNSDTQYF
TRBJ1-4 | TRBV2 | CASSGAGGRYEKLFF
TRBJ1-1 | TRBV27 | CASSLAGLNTEAFF
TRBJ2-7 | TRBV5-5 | CASSLRRSGGAGSYEQYF